What follows are 25 T cell receptor beta chains derived from one specimen sequenced in a study of blood T cell repertoires in COVID-19. The table came from immunoSEQ multiplex PCR; TCRdb's copy has only in-frame clones and leaves some out. The sample has 240,000 or so clones; approximately 84% are singletons. Specimen: peripheral blood. The origin of the receptors is a woman of 80 years or more with acute or convalescent COVID-19.

The CDR3 is CASSVQGSRGELFF. CDR3 sequence (DNA): TGTGCCAGCAGCGTGCAGGGTTCACGCGGGGAGCTGTTTTTT. The chain joins TRBV9 to TRBJ2-2, with D perhaps TRBD1 (5 bases). This CDR3 is 14 amino acids long. Trimming removed 2 bases at V and 7 bases at J, with 12 bases between. Germline V lookup: CDR1 SGDLS, CDR2 YYNGEE.

The V and J genes are TRBV7-9 and TRBJ2-1; maybe TRBD1 (5 bases). Looked up from germline, CDR1 is SEHNR and CDR2 is FQNEAQ (reference sequence). This CDR3 contains 16 residues. V shed 5 bases and J shed 0 bases, with 14 bases lying between them. CDR3 bases: TGTGCCAGCAGCCCTCGGACATTTCCCTCCTACAATGAGCAGTTCTTC. It codes for CASSPRTFPSYNEQFF.

This rearrangement joins TRBV7-2 to TRBJ2-3; no clear D gene. The CDR3 runs to 13 residues. Germline V gene sequence: CDR1 SGHTA, CDR2 FQGNSA. Trimming pared 5 bases from V and 6 bases from J, leaving 12 bases between. In nucleotides, the CDR3 is TGTGCCAGCAGCCCCCATTATGGCGATACGCAGTATTTT. Its protein product is CASSPHYGDTQYF.

The rearrangement joins TRBV4-3 to TRBJ1-1; D unresolved. The V end lost 6 bases, the J end lost 1 base, and 9 bases lay between the germline ends. The CDR3 contains 13 residues. The germline CDR1 and CDR2 sequences are LGHNA and YSLEER. The CDR3 reads CASSRLENTEAFF. The CDR3 DNA reads as TGCGCCAGCAGTCGGCTAGAGAACACTGAAGCTTTCTTT.

The genes are TRBV9 and TRBJ2-3; D is ambiguous. Looked up from germline, CDR1 is SGDLS and CDR2 is YYNGEE. This CDR3 comprises 11 residues. V shed 2 bases and J shed 5 bases, with 3 bases lying between them. CDR3 region: CASSVRDTQYF. Here the CDR3 DNA reads TGTGCCAGCAGCGTGCGAGATACGCAGTATTTT.

This chain links TRBV19 with TRBJ2-1, with TRBD2 matching over 9 bases. The germline gives CDR1 LNHDA, CDR2 SQIVND (reference sequence). J lost 5 bases, V lost 6 bases, and 8 bases had no gene match. The CDR3 is 15 residues long. Here the CDR3 reads CASSSSGDHHNEQFF. In DNA, the CDR3 is TGTGCCAGTAGCTCTAGCGGGGACCACCACAATGAGCAGTTCTTC. The full variable domain, in which reference TRBV19 and TRBJ2-1 provide the parts outside the CDR3, is DGGITQSPKYLFRKEGQNVTLSCEQNLNHDAMYWYRQDPGQGLRLIYYSQIVNDFQKGDIAEGYSVSREKKESFPLTVTSAQKNPTAFYLCASSSSGDHHNEQFFGPGTRLTVL.

The rearrangement uses TRBV6-6 and TRBJ2-5; 8 bases are shared with TRBD1. Looked up from germline, CDR1 is MNHNY and CDR2 is SVGAGI (reference sequence). CDR3 length: 14 amino acids. Trimming at V came to 2 bases and at J to 7 bases, leaving 6 bases not matched to a gene. CDR3 coding DNA: TGTGCCAGCAGTTACGGTGCAGGGGGCGGGACCCAGTACTTC. Its translation is CASSYGAGGGTQYF.

This clone has just a few counts. Other DNA variants within this sample encode the same CDR3. The rearrangement links TRBV5-1 to TRBJ2-3, with D maybe TRBD1 (5 bases). V was cut by 0 bases and J by 0 bases, with 5 bases left in between. The V gene's germline CDR1 is SGHRS and CDR2 YFSETQ. The CDR3 has 14 residues. CDR3 DNA sequence: TGCGCCAGCAGCTTGGGACAGAGCACAGATACGCAGTATTTT. Translation: CASSLGQSTDTQYF.

The chain is built from TRBV10-1 and TRBJ2-5; perhaps TRBD2 as D (7 bases). Trimming shortened V by 3 bases and J by 0 bases, and 20 bases separated the two germline ends. Germline-derived CDR1 and CDR2 are WNHNN and SYGVQD (reference sequence). The CDR3 has 18 amino acids. The CDR3 nucleotides are TGCGCCAGCAGTGACCACGGAGGGGGGGGTTGGTACCAAGAGACCCAGTACTTC. As protein: CASSDHGGGGWYQETQYF.

The genes are TRBV11-3 and TRBJ2-2; the D gene is possibly TRBD1 (6 bases). Trimming shortened V by 8 bases and J by 7 bases, and 17 bases separated the two germline ends. Germline assignment: CDR1 SGHNT and CDR2 YENEEA. This CDR3 spans 14 amino acids. CDR3 bases: TGTGCCAGCGGAACCGGGACACCGGGCGGGGAGCTGTTTTTT. Protein: CASGTGTPGGELFF.

The V call is TRBV28, the J call TRBJ1-6; D ambiguous. The CDR3 is 14 residues long. Germline V gene sequence: CDR1 MDHEN, CDR2 SYDVKM. Trimming removed 7 bases at V and 2 bases at J, with 9 bases between. The CDR3 coding sequence is TGTGCCAGCACTAATCAACCCTATAATTCACCCCTCCACTTT. It encodes CASTNQPYNSPLHF.

This sequence joins TRBV19 and TRBJ1-2, with 10 bases aligning to TRBD1. This CDR3 has 18 amino acids. The germline V gene has CDR1 LNHDA and CDR2 SQIVND (reference sequence). Losses at the gene ends were 5 bases for V and 0 bases for J; bases not matched to a gene: 12. CDR3 sequence (DNA): TGTGCCAGTAGTCTCGATATTGGACAGGGGGTTGCTAACTATGGCTACACCTTC. As protein: CASSLDIGQGVANYGYTF.

This clone showed up just a few times. J is TRBJ1-5 and V is TRBV7-9, with TRBD1 matching over 8 bases. V lost 4 bases to trimming and J lost 4 bases; unmatched junction nucleotides: 3. Germline CDR1 reads SEHNR; CDR2 reads FQNEAQ (reference sequence). This CDR3 is built from 14 residues. The CDR3 spells CASSSGQGNQPQHF. The CDR3 DNA reads as TGTGCCAGCAGCTCCGGACAGGGTAATCAGCCCCAGCATTTT.

A few counts support this clone. The gene calls are TRBV15 and TRBJ1-1; 8 bases are shared with TRBD1. The CDR3 loop spans 13 amino acids. Germline V gene sequence: CDR1 LNHNV, CDR2 YYDKDF (reference sequence). J gave up 5 bases and V 3 bases, and 2 bases lay outside the gene matches. The chain's CDR3 is CATSRTGATEAFF. DNA of the CDR3: TGTGCCACCAGCAGGACAGGGGCTACTGAAGCTTTCTTT.

This chain links TRBV28 with TRBJ2-2; 10 bases are a match to TRBD2. J gave up 6 bases and V 2 bases, and 15 bases lay outside the gene matches. The CDR3 loop spans 19 amino acids. The germline V gene has CDR1 MDHEN and CDR2 SYDVKM. DNA for the CDR3: TGTGCCAGCAGTTTACGGGAGTGGGAGAGCGGGAGGGCCCCCGGGGAGCTGTTTTTT. Protein product: CASSLREWESGRAPGELFF.

V and J are TRBV18 and TRBJ2-5; no definite D call. The CDR3 is 13 residues long. Germline V lookup: CDR1 KGHSH, CDR2 LQKENI. V was cut by 2 bases and J by 5 bases, with 9 bases left in between. CDR3 nucleotides: TGTGCCAGCTCACCAGGAGTGGGTGAGACCCAGTACTTC. Its protein product is CASSPGVGETQYF.

The chain has TRBV7-3 and TRBJ2-5; possibly TRBD2 for D (5 bases). CDR1 SGHTA and CDR2 FQGTGA come from the germline V gene. The CDR3 totals 13 residues. The ends were cut back, 5 bases at V and 4 bases at J, with 11 bases in the middle. The CDR3 region is CASSTWSGETQYF. The CDR3 bases are TGTGCCAGCAGCACCTGGAGCGGAGAGACCCAGTACTTC.

This chain links TRBV23-1 with TRBJ2-3; 10 bases are a match to TRBD2. TRBV23-1 qualifies as an ORF whose function is uncertain. After removal of 2 bases from V and 7 bases from J, the junction contained 9 bases not matched to a gene. This CDR3 is 16 amino acids long. CDR3 sequence reads: CASSQPGTSASNTQYF. The CDR3 DNA reads as TGCGCCAGCAGTCAACCCGGGACTAGCGCTTCGAATACGCAGTATTTT.

The rearrangement joins TRBV12-5 to TRBJ1-5; D unresolved. The V gene lost 4 bases and the J gene lost 6 bases, with 4 bases spanning the gap. Germline V gene lookup returns CDR1 LGHNT and CDR2 FRNRAP. The CDR3 has 11 residues. The CDR3 loop reads CASGSGQPQHF. Here the CDR3 DNA reads TGTGCTAGTGGTTCGGGTCAGCCCCAGCATTTT.

The gene calls are TRBV5-4 and TRBJ1-1, with D hard to call. The V end was cut by 1 base, the J end by 1 base, with 5 bases between. Germline lookup yields CDR1 SGHNT and CDR2 YYREEE (reference sequence). The CDR3 is 13 amino acids. CDR3 protein: CASSLTPNTEAFF. The CDR3 DNA reads TGTGCCAGCAGCTTGACTCCGAACACTGAAGCTTTCTTT.

The chain carries TRBV9 and TRBJ2-3; 9 bases line up with TRBD1. Germline lookup yields CDR1 SGDLS and CDR2 YYNGEE. V lost 4 bases to trimming and J lost 11 bases; unmatched junction nucleotides: 8. The CDR3 totals 13 residues. As DNA, the CDR3 is TGTGCCAGCAGCAGAGGGACAGGGAGAGAGCAGTATTTT. Protein product: CASSRGTGREQYF.

This chain links TRBV5-1 with TRBJ1-1, with 9 bases aligning to TRBD1. The V and J ends lost 6 bases and 3 bases, in that order; junction bases with no gene match: 3. The CDR3 loop spans 13 amino acids. The germline V gene has CDR1 SGHRS and CDR2 YFSETQ. Here the CDR3 reads CASKTGGDTEAFF. CDR3 bases: TGCGCCAGCAAAACAGGGGGCGACACTGAAGCTTTCTTT.

This clone has only one observation. The V call is TRBV5-1, the J call TRBJ2-2; 10 nucleotides line up with TRBD1. V dropped 4 bases and J dropped 4; count of bases not matched to a gene: 10. Germline V CDR1 and CDR2: SGHRS, YFSETQ. This CDR3 has 17 residues. The CDR3 DNA reads TGCGCCAGCAGCGGCACAATGGGACAGGGGTTCACCGGGGAGCTGTTTTTT. Its translation: CASSGTMGQGFTGELFF. Filled out from reference TRBV5-1 and TRBJ2-2, the complete variable domain reads KAGVTQTPRYLIKTRGQQVTLSCSPISGHRSVSWYQQTPGQGLQFLFEYFSETQRNKGNFPGRFSGRQFSNSRSEMNVSTLELGDSALYLCASSGTMGQGFTGELFFGEGSRLTVL.

The gene calls are TRBV19 and TRBJ1-4, with D unresolved. V lost 5 bases and J lost 8, with 18 bases in between. Germline CDR1 and CDR2: LNHDA and SQIVND (reference sequence). CDR3 size: 15 residues. Written as DNA, the CDR3 is TGTGCCAGTAGTCAAGAGGGTCCGCCGGGCGAAAAACTGTTTTTT. As protein: CASSQEGPPGEKLFF. Based on the CDR3 plus reference TRBV19 and TRBJ1-4, the full variable domain is DGGITQSPKYLFRKEGQNVTLSCEQNLNHDAMYWYRQDPGQGLRLIYYSQIVNDFQKGDIAEGYSVSREKKESFPLTVTSAQKNPTAFYLCASSQEGPPGEKLFFGSGTQLSVL.

The chain recombines TRBV7-2 with TRBJ2-7; weak D call: TRBD2 (5 bases). The CDR3 spans 12 residues. Trimming took off 0 bases at V and 6 bases at J, with 6 bases between the two ends. Germline assignment: CDR1 SGHTA and CDR2 FQGNSA. For the CDR3, the DNA is TGTGCCAGCAGCTTAGCGCGGGTCGAGCAGTACTTC. Translated, it gives CASSLARVEQYF.